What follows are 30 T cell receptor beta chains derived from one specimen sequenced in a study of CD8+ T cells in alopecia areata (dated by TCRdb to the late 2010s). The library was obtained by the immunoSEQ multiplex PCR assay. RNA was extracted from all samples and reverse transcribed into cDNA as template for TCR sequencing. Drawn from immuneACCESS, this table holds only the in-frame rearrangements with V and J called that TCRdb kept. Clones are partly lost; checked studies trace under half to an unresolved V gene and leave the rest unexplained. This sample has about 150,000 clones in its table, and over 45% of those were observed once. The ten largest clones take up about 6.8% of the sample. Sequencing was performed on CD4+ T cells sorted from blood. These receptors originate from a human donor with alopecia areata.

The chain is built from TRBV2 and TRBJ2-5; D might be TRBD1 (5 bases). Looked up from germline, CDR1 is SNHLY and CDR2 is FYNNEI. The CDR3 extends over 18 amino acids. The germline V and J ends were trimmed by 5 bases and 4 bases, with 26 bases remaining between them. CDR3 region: CASSSSLVWGPNSETQYF. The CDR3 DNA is TGTGCCAGCAGTTCGTCGTTGGTGTGGGGCCCCAATTCAGAGACCCAGTACTTC.

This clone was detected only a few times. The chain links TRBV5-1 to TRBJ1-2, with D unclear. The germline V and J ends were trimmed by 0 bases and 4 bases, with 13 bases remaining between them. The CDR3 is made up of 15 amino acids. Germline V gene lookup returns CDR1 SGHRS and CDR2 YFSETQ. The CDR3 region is CASSLENRNSYGYTF. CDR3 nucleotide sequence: TGCGCCAGCAGCTTGGAAAACCGCAACAGCTATGGCTACACCTTC.

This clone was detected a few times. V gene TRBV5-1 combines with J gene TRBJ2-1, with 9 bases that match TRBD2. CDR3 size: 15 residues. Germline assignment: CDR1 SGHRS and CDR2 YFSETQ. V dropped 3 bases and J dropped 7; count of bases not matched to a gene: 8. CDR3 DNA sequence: TGCGCCAGCAGCTCAGCGGGAGGAGAACCAAATGAGCAGTTCTTC. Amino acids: CASSSAGGEPNEQFF.

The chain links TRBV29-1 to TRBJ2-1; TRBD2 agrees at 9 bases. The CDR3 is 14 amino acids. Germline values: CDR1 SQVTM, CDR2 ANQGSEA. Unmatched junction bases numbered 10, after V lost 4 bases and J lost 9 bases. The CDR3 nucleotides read TGCAGCGTTGGCGTTAGCGGGAGTGCCCTTGAGCAGTTCTTC. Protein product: CSVGVSGSALEQFF.

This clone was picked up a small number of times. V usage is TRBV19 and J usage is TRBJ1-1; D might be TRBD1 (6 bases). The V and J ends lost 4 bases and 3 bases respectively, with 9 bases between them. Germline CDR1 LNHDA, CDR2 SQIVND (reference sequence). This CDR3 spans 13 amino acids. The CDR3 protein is CASSRQEHTEAFF. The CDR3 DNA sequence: TGTGCCAGTAGTAGACAGGAGCACACTGAAGCTTTCTTT. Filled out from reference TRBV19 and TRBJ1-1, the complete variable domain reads DGGITQSPKYLFRKEGQNVTLSCEQNLNHDAMYWYRQDPGQGLRLIYYSQIVNDFQKGDIAEGYSVSREKKESFPLTVTSAQKNPTAFYLCASSRQEHTEAFFGQGTRLTVV.

In DNA form, the CDR3 reads TGCGCCAGCAGCTTCGGGACTAGCGGGGGTCAAGAGACCCAGTACTTC. Amino acid sequence: CASSFGTSGGQETQYF. The V call is TRBV5-1, the J call TRBJ2-5; 14 positions match TRBD2. This CDR3 contains 16 residues. The trim removed 2 bases at V and 2 bases at J, leaving 2 bases unmatched. Germline V gene lookup returns CDR1 SGHRS and CDR2 YFSETQ.

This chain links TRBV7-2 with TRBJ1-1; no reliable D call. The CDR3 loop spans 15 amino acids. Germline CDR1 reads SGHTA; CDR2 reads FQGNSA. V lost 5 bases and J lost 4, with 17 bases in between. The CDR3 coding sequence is TGTGCCAGCAGCAAGGGCGGCGGCGGCGGCACTGAAGCTTTCTTT. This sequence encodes CASSKGGGGGTEAFF.

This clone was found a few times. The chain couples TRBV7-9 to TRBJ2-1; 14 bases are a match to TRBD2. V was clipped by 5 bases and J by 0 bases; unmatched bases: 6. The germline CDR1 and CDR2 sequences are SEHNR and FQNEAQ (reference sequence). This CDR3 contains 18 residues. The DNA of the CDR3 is TGTGCCAGCAGCCCGGGGACTAGCGGGAGAAGCTCCTACAATGAGCAGTTCTTC. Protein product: CASSPGTSGRSSYNEQFF.

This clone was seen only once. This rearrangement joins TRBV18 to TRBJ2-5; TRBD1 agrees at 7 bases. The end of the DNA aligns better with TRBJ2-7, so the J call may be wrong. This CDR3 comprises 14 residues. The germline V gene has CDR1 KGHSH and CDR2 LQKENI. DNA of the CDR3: TGTGCCAGCTCACTCGACAGGGTGGTCTACGAGCAGTACTTC. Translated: CASSLDRVVYEQYF.

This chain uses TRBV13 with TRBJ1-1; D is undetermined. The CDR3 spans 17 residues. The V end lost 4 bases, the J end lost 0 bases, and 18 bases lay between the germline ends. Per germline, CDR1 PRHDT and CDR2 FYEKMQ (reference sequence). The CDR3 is CASSYRVRLTMNTEAFF. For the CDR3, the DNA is TGTGCCAGCAGCTACCGGGTCCGCCTGACTATGAACACTGAAGCTTTCTTT.

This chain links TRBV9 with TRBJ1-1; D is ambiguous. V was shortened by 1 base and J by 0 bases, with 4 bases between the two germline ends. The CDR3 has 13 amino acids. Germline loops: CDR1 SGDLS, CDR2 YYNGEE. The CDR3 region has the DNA TGTGCCAGCAGCGTACGTATGAACACTGAAGCTTTCTTT. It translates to CASSVRMNTEAFF.

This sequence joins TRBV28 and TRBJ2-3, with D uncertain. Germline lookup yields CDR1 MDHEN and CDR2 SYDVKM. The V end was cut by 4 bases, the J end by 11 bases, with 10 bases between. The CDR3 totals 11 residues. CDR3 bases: TGTGCCAGCAGTTCAGTCTGGGGGCAGTATTTT. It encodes CASSSVWGQYF.

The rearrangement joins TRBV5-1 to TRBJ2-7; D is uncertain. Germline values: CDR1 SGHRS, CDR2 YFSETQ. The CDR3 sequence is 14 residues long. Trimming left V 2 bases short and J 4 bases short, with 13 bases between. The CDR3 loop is CASSFAAVPYEQYF. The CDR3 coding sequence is TGCGCCAGCAGCTTTGCGGCAGTCCCATACGAGCAGTACTTC.

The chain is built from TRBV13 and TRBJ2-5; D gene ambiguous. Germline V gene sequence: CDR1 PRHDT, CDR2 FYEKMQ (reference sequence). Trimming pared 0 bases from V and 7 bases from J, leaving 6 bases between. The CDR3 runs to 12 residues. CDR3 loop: CASSLGGVTQYF. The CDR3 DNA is TGTGCCAGCAGCTTAGGTGGGGTGACCCAGTACTTC.

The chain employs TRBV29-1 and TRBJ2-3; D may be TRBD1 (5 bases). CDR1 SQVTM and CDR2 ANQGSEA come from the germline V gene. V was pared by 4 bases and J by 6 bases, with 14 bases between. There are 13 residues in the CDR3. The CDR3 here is CSVGTIGADTQYF. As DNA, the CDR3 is TGCAGCGTTGGAACGATAGGGGCCGATACGCAGTATTTT.

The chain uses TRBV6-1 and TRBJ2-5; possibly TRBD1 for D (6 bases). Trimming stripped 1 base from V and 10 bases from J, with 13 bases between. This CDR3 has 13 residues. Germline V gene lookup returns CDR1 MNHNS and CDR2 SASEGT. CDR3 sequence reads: CASSEVDQGSQYF. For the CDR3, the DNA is TGTGCCAGCAGTGAAGTCGATCAGGGGAGCCAGTACTTC.

CDR3 DNA: TGTGCCAGCAGTGACTCGCCAGGGGGCAGAGAGACCCAGTACTTC. Translated: CASSDSPGGRETQYF. J is TRBJ2-5 and V is TRBV28; 8 bases are a match to TRBD1. CDR1 and CDR2 (germline): MDHEN, SYDVKM. J lost 4 bases, V lost 5 bases, and 9 bases had no gene match. The CDR3 runs to 15 residues.

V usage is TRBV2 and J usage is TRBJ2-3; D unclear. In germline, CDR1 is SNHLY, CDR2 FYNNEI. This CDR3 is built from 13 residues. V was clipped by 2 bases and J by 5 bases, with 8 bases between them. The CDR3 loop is CASSELRRDTQYF. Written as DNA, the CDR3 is TGTGCCAGCAGTGAATTGAGGAGAGATACGCAGTATTTT.

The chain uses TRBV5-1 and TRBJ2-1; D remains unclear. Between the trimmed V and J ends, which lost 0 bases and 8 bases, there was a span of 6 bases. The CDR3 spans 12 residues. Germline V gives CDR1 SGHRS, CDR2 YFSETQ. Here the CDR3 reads CASSLALDEQFF. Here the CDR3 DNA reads TGCGCCAGCAGCTTGGCCCTGGATGAGCAGTTCTTC.

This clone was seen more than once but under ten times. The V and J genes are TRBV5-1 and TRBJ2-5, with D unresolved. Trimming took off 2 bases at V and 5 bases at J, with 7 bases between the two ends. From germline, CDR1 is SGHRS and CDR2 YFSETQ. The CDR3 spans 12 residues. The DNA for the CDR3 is TGCGCCAGCAGCTTTGTGTCGGAGACCCAGTACTTC. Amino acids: CASSFVSETQYF.

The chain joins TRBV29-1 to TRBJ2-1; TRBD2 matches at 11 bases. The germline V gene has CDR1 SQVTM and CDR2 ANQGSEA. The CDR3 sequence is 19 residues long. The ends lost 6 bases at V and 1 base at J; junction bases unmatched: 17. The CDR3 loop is CSVSAAWRLAGGSYNEQFF. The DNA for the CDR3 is TGCAGCGTCAGTGCGGCGTGGCGGCTAGCGGGAGGATCCTACAATGAGCAGTTCTTC.

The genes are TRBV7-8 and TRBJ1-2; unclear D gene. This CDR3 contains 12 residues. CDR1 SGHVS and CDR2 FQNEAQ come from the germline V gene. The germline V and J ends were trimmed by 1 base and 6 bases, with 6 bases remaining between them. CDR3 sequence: CASSLVDNGYTF. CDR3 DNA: TGTGCCAGCAGCTTAGTTGATAATGGCTACACCTTC. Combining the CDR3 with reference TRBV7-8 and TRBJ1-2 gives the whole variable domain GAGVSQSPRYKVAKRGQDVALRCDPISGHVSLFWYQQALGQGPEFLTYFQNEAQLDKSGLPSDRFFAERPEGSVSTLKIQRTQQEDSAVYLCASSLVDNGYTFGSGTRLTVV.

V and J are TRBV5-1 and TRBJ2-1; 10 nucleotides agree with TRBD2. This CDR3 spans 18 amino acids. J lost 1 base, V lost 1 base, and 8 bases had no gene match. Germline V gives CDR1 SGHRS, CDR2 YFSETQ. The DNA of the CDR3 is TGCGCCAGCAGCTTGTTGCTAGCGGGAGTCTCGTCCTACAATGAGCAGTTCTTC. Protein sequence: CASSLLLAGVSSYNEQFF.

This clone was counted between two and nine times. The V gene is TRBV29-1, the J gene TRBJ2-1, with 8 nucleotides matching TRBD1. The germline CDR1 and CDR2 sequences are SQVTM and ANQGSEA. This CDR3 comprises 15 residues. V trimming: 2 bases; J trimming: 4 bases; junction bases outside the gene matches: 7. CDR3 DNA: TGCAGCGTTGAACTAGGCAGGGGGCAATACAATGAGCAGTTCTTC. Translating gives CSVELGRGQYNEQFF.

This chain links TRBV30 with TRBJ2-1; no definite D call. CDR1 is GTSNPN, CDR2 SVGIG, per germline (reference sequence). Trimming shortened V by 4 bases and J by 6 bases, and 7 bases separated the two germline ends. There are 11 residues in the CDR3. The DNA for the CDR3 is TGTGCCTGGACCTCCCTCAATGAGCAGTTCTTC. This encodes CAWTSLNEQFF.

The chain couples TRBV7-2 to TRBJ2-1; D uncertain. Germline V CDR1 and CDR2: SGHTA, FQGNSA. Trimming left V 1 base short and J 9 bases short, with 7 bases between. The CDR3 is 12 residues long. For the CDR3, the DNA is TGTGCCAGCAGCTTAGTGTGGGGTGAGCAGTTCTTC. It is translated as CASSLVWGEQFF.

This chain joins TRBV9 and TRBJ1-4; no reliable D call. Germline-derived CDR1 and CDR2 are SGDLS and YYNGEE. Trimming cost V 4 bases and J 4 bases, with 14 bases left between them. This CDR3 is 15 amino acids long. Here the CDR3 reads CASSPRSGVNEKLFF. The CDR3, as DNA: TGTGCCAGCAGCCCTCGATCTGGGGTTAATGAAAAACTGTTTTTT.

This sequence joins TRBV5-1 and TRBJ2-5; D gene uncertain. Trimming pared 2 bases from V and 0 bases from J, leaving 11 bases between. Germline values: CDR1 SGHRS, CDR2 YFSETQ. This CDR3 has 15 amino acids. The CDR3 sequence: CASSLADTDQETQYF. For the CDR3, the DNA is TGCGCCAGCAGCTTAGCTGACACTGACCAAGAGACCCAGTACTTC.

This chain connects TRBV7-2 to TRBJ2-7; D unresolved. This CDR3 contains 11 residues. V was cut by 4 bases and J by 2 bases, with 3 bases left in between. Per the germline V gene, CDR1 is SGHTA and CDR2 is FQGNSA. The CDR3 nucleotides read TGTGCCAGCAGCTACACCTACGAGCAGTACTTC. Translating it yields CASSYTYEQYF.

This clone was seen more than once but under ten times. The CDR3 DNA reads as TGTGCCAGCAGCAGAAGAATCCCGGGAGTGGGTGAGCAGTTCTTC. Its translation is CASSRRIPGVGEQFF. The V gene is TRBV6-6, the J gene TRBJ2-1, with a weak D call TRBD2 (6 bases). The germline CDR1 and CDR2 sequences are MNHNY and SVGAGI (reference sequence). Trimming stripped 6 bases from V and 9 bases from J, with 21 bases between. The CDR3 extends over 15 amino acids.